The rows below give T cell receptor beta chains drawn from one sample of a study of control samples from healthy donors and cancer patients. Profiling relied on immunoSEQ multiplex PCR, and the TCRdb table lists in-frame clones only, not all of them. The sample lists about 55,000 clones, 95% to 97% seen once, with 1.5% to 2% in the top ten. Sequences were obtained from blood. Receptors were obtained from a woman in her 30s in good health. The CDR3 runs from the conserved cysteine through the conserved F or W. The D gene is left open where the match is weak. Not all rows give a size; the values are once, few, many and, for expanded clones, a class.

v_call	d_call	clone_size	j_call	cdr3_nt	cdr3_aa
TRBV19	-	-	TRBJ1-2	TGTGCCAGTAGTATATATGAGGGGAACTTGCCCTTCTATGGCTACACCTTC	CASSIYEGNLPFYGYTF
TRBV6-5	TRBD1	-	TRBJ2-3	TGTGCCAGCGAGGGACAGGGCGGAAATACGCAGTATTTT	CASEGQGGNTQYF
TRBV10-2	TRBD2	-	TRBJ2-3	TGCGCCAGCAAGGCGGGAGTTAGCACAGATACGCAGTATTTT	CASKAGVSTDTQYF
TRBV5-1	TRBD2	-	TRBJ2-6	TGCGCCAGCAGCCCGAGCGGGAGCCTCTCTGGGGCCAACGTCCTGACTTTC	CASSPSGSLSGANVLTF
TRBV28	TRBD2	-	TRBJ2-1	TGTGCCAGCATTCCGGGACTAGCGCCTAAAGAGGTCCACAATGAGCAGTTCTTC	CASIPGLAPKEVHNEQFF
TRBV10-3	-	once	TRBJ2-1	TGTGCCATCAGTGAGTCGCGGGGTTACAATGAGCAGTTCTTC	CAISESRGYNEQFF
TRBV5-1	-	-	TRBJ2-7	TGCGCCAGCAGCTTGGGGATGGGACTGCTCTACGAGCAGTACTTC	CASSLGMGLLYEQYF
TRBV6-5	-	-	TRBJ2-6	TGTGCCACCAACAGCATCTCTGGGGCCAACGTCCTGACTTTC	CATNSISGANVLTF
TRBV7-6	TRBD1	-	TRBJ2-7	TGTGCCAGCAGCCTTCAGGACAGGGAGTCTTACGAGCAGTACTTC	CASSLQDRESYEQYF
TRBV20-1	-	-	TRBJ2-7	TGCAGTGCTAGGGAGAAAGGCGAGCAGTACTTC	CSAREKGEQYF